This T cell receptor (beta chain) was documented in a study of spatial heterogeneity in lung cancer. Study in general: Alpha-chain sequences were consistently detected in smaller numbers than beta-chain sequences.

Time point: sample taken at primary tumor resection. Researchers sequenced whole RNA taken from tumor, nontumor lung or frozen PBMC without sorting. Sample share makes this clonotype medium-sized. The V and J ends lost 7 bases and 7 bases, in that order; junction bases with no gene match: 10. The CDR3 runs 14 residues. Germline lookup yields CDR1 LGHDT and CDR2 YNNKEL (reference sequence). TCR cDNA molecules each had a unique molecular identifier. TCRdb recomputed calls from the 5' RACE reads with MiXCR, one row per CDR3 protein. Here the sample spans 8,000 or so distinct CDR3 sequences, about a sixth being singletons.

The chain uses TRBV3-1 and TRBJ2-1; 7 bases align to TRBD2. This TCR was sampled from a male donor with early-stage non-small cell lung cancer. The sequences come from normal lung tissue next to the tumor, collected at surgery. CDR3 coding DNA: TGTGCCAGCATGAGGAGGGAGGGTAGAAATGAGCAGTTCTTC. Amino acid sequence: CASMRREGRNEQFF.